The T cell receptor beta chain under discussion was sequenced for a study of T-cell memory formation after mild COVID-19. Overall study: Clusters of TCRs were largely donor specific.

The ends lost 5 bases at V and 9 bases at J; junction bases unmatched: 4. CDR3 size: 12 residues. The germline V gene encodes CDR1 SGHVS and CDR2 FNYEAQ. The 5'RACE method, run with constant-segment primers, produced TCR alpha and TCR beta cDNA libraries (carrying sample barcodes and UMIs). From the 5' RACE reads, TCRdb called clonotypes with MiXCR, one entry per CDR3 protein. The table lists some 69,000 distinct CDR3 sequences, approximately 15% of them singletons, with roughly a third in the top ten. The sample consisted of PBMCs or a T cell subset sorted from them (not recorded which). The V and J genes are TRBV7-6 and TRBJ2-1, with 7 bases identical to TRBD2. This sequence originates from an adult woman who had mild COVID-19 (a few samples of this study predate the infection). Cell type and time point are not known. The CDR3 here is CASSRSGGEQFF. The CDR3 DNA reads TGTGCCAGCAGCCGGTCGGGGGGTGAGCAGTTCTTC.